This T cell receptor (beta chain) was sequenced in a study of blood T cell repertoires in COVID-19. Across the study: Sites in the United States, Italy and Spain provided acute and convalescent COVID-19 samples. PBMCs, B-cell-depleted T cells, or T cells provided the cDNA or gDNA that made up the material.

Germline V gene data show CDR1 as MNHNS and CDR2 as SASEGT. The CDR3 length is 18 residues. With V trimmed by 1 base and J by 3 bases, 13 bases remained unmatched. How the authors handled the data: Amplifying reference gene primers gave estimates of nucleated cell counts. Assay used: immunoSEQ multiplex PCR; TCRdb lists only in-frame clones, some missing. That table is the source of V, J and clone size, and D and trimming were worked out from the DNA. This sample yields around 200,000 clones, of which roughly 80% are seen a single time; approximately 7% belongs to the top ten. Input material: peripheral blood. The chain employs TRBV6-1 and TRBJ1-1, with 8 bases that match TRBD1. This receptor was obtained from a human donor in a cohort sampled during active COVID-19. The CDR3 DNA follows: TGTGCCAGCAGTGAAGGGTGGGACAGGCGAACGTGGGACACTGAAGCTTTCTTT. The encoded protein is CASSEGWDRRTWDTEAFF.